This T cell receptor beta chain was sequenced during a study of T-cell reconstitution after alpha-beta-depleted transplantation in children. Library preparation (for TCRbeta) was performed with unique molecular identifiers. TCRdb ran MiXCR on the PCR reads and lists one entry per CDR3 protein. The table lists under 350,000 distinct CDR3 sequences, about a tenth of them singletons. The CDR3 extends over 15 amino acids. Trimming left V 0 bases short and J 0 bases short, with 9 bases between. Germline CDR1 reads DFQATT; CDR2 reads SNEGSKA (reference sequence). The table lists this clonotype with many counts.

The sample in question was PBMCs from the stem cell graft donor, obtained from the stem cell graft. The chain is built from TRBV20-1 and TRBJ2-1; TRBD1 might be the D (6 bases). The TCR sequence derives from a human donor who donated a stem cell graft to a child with SCID. This CDR3 reads CSAREGDNSYNEQFF. For the CDR3, the DNA is TGCAGTGCTAGAGAGGGGGACAACTCCTACAATGAGCAGTTCTTC.